Listed below are T cell receptor beta chains from one sample, sequenced in a study of human thymus T cells. TCRdb's table, derived via immunoSEQ multiplex PCR, lists solely in-frame clones and lacks some. The sample includes 75,000 to 90,000 clones, nearly 98% seen only once; the top ten take 0.031%. Sequenced sample: thymus tissue. The receptors originated from a boy younger than two with a congenital heart defect but otherwise immunologically healthy. The CDR3 runs from the conserved cysteine through the conserved F or W. The D gene is left open where the match is weak. Not every row has a clone size; where given, it reads once, few, many or a size class.

TRBV5-1,NA,TRBJ1-4,NA,14,TGCGCCAGCAGCTTGAAAGGGGGGGTTGGAAAACTGTTTTTT,CASSLKGGVGKLFF
TRBV27,once,TRBJ2-3,NA,15,TGTGCCAGCAGTTTTGTTCAGAGATCCACAGATACGCAGTATTTT,CASSFVQRSTDTQYF
TRBV5-6,NA,TRBJ2-1,NA,13,TGTGCCAGCAGCTTTTTTGGGGTGAATGAGCAGTTCTTC,CASSFFGVNEQFF
TRBV7-3,NA,TRBJ1-2,TRBD1,17,TGTGCCAGCAGCTCCCTCGGCCCGGGACAGTTATTATATGGCTACACCTTC,CASSSLGPGQLLYGYTF
TRBV12-5,NA,TRBJ1-1,NA,17,TGTGCTAGTGGTTTCTCGGTAAGCGGGACATCGAACACTGAAGCTTTCTTT,CASGFSVSGTSNTEAFF
TRBV29-1,NA,TRBJ2-5,NA,12,TGCAGCGTTGTTTGCGATTCAGAGACCCAGTACTTC,CSVVCDSETQYF
TRBV28,NA,TRBJ1-2,TRBD1,16,TGTGCCAGCAGTACCATCTGTGACAGGGGAATGGACTGCTACACCTTC,CASSTICDRGMDCYTF
TRBV6-5,NA,TRBJ2-7,NA,12,TGTGCCAGCAGTGAAGACCACTACGAGCAGTACTTC,CASSEDHYEQYF
TRBV11-2,NA,TRBJ2-6,TRBD1,19,TGTGCCAGCAGTTCTATCCGGGACAGGGTTTCGTCTGGGGCCAACGTCCTGACTTTC,CASSSIRDRVSSGANVLTF
TRBV28,NA,TRBJ2-3,NA,17,TGTGCCAGCAGTTTCCCAGACGGGGGGAGGGGGCCAGATACGCAGTATTTT,CASSFPDGGRGPDTQYF
TRBV6-1,NA,TRBJ1-2,TRBD1,16,TGTGCCAGCAGTGGACCCGGAGGACAGGGGGTTAATGGCTACACCTTC,CASSGPGGQGVNGYTF
TRBV5-5,NA,TRBJ1-5,TRBD1,18,TGTGCCAGCAACGCTGGGGGGACAGGGGAGGAGCGAGTTCAGCCCCAGCATTTT,CASNAGGTGEERVQPQHF
TRBV6-4,NA,TRBJ2-1,NA,14,TGTGCCAGCAGTGTCTCAACTAGCCTCAATGAGCAGTTCTTC,CASSVSTSLNEQFF
TRBV28,NA,TRBJ2-7,NA,16,TGTGCCAGCAGTCCAACGGGACCCTTGAGCTCCTACGAGCAGTACTTC,CASSPTGPLSSYEQYF
TRBV4-3,NA,TRBJ2-1,NA,16,TGCGCCAGCAGCCAAGATAAGGGGCGCTCCTACAATGAGCAGTTCTTC,CASSQDKGRSYNEQFF
TRBV4-1,NA,TRBJ1-1,TRBD1,14,TGCGCCAGCAGCCCGGGACAGGGGCGTACTGAAGCTTTCTTT,CASSPGQGRTEAFF
TRBV28,NA,TRBJ2-7,TRBD2,15,TGTGCCAGCAGTTTAAAGCGGGACTGTACCTACGAGCAGTACTTC,CASSLKRDCTYEQYF
TRBV5-1,NA,TRBJ2-3,TRBD2,14,TGCGCCAGCAGCTTGTCCGGGGGGACAGATACGCAGTATTTT,CASSLSGGTDTQYF
TRBV7-2,NA,TRBJ2-7,NA,14,TGTGCCAGCACCAAGCCACCGGGAACCTACGAGCAGTACTTC,CASTKPPGTYEQYF
TRBV30,NA,TRBJ2-5,TRBD1,17,TGTGCCTGGAGTGTACCTCGGCAGGGGGCTAATTCAGAGACCCAGTACTTC,CAWSVPRQGANSETQYF
TRBV7-9,NA,TRBJ2-3,TRBD2,18,TGTGCCAGCACTTATCGGTCTAGCGGGGGCCTCGGCACAGATACGCAGTATTTT,CASTYRSSGGLGTDTQYF
TRBV27,NA,TRBJ1-4,TRBD1,20,TGTGCCAGCAGTTTACGGACGGGACAGGGTGTAAAGTTAGGGGGTGAAAAACTGTTTTTT,CASSLRTGQGVKLGGEKLFF
TRBV10-3,NA,TRBJ2-5,TRBD1,16,TGTGCCATCAGTGAAGAAGGACAGGGGATCAAGAAGACCCAGTACTTC,CAISEEGQGIKKTQYF
TRBV10-2,NA,TRBJ2-2,NA,10,TGCGCCAGCGGGGCTGAGGAGCTGTTTTTT,CASGAEELFF
TRBV7-2,NA,TRBJ2-7,TRBD2,17,TGTGCCAGCAGCGGGGGCGCGAGCGGGAGATGGACCTACGAGCAGTACTTC,CASSGGASGRWTYEQYF
TRBV6-1,NA,TRBJ2-7,TRBD1,15,TGTGCCAGCAGGCCCAAACAGGGGGCGCCGTACGAGCAGTACTTC,CASRPKQGAPYEQYF
TRBV19,NA,TRBJ2-5,NA,16,TGTGCCAGTAGTCGAGGCGGCACAACCTTCCAAGAGACCCAGTACTTC,CASSRGGTTFQETQYF
TRBV28,NA,TRBJ2-3,NA,16,TGTGCCAGCAGTTTATTCCAGGGCGGGGGCACAGATACGCAGTATTTT,CASSLFQGGGTDTQYF
TRBV10-3,NA,TRBJ2-5,TRBD1,14,TGTGCCATTTCCGGGACAGGGATAGGAGAGACCCAGTACTTC,CAISGTGIGETQYF
TRBV19,NA,TRBJ2-5,NA,16,TGTGCCACCCTCGCAAACTTCCTGGACAGTCTAGAGACCCAGTACTTC,CATLANFLDSLETQYF
TRBV28,NA,TRBJ2-3,TRBD2,22,TGTGCCAGCAGTCCATTGGGACAGCCTTGCCTAGCGGGAGCCCGCCGCACAGATACGCAGTATTTT,CASSPLGQPCLAGARRTDTQYF
TRBV4-3,NA,TRBJ2-2,TRBD2,16,TGCGCCAGCAGCGGCCGGGGGGTTCGACTCACCGGGGAGCTGTTTTTT,CASSGRGVRLTGELFF
TRBV6-8,NA,TRBJ2-1,TRBD1,18,TGTGCCAGCAGTTACTACAAACCGGGACAGGGGCCCTACAATGAGCAGTTCTTC,CASSYYKPGQGPYNEQFF
TRBV4-2,NA,TRBJ2-7,NA,18,TGTGCCAGCAGCCAAGATAGAGTTCCGACCAGCCCTACCTACGAGCAGTACTTC,CASSQDRVPTSPTYEQYF
TRBV19,once,TRBJ2-3,TRBD1,17,TGTGCCAGTAGTGACCACCGGGACAGGGCCTCGTCAGATACGCAGTATTTT,CASSDHRDRASSDTQYF
TRBV5-1,once,TRBJ2-7,NA,16,TGCGCCAGCAGCTTGTGTGTGCTTTCGAGCTCCTACGAGCAGTACTTC,CASSLCVLSSSYEQYF
TRBV7-2,NA,TRBJ1-1,NA,15,TGTGCCAGCAGCCCCCTACTCGTGGGAGACGCTGAAGCTTTCTTT,CASSPLLVGDAEAFF
TRBV19,once,TRBJ1-4,TRBD1,17,TGTGCCAGTAGTATAGTGGGACAGTCCTTCCCTAATGAAAAACTGTTTTTT,CASSIVGQSFPNEKLFF
TRBV5-1,NA,TRBJ2-7,TRBD1,15,TGCGCCAGCAGCCCCAGTGGGGACAGGGGGAACGAGCAGTACTTC,CASSPSGDRGNEQYF
TRBV2,NA,TRBJ1-2,TRBD1,14,TGTGCCAGCAGTGAATTTGGGACAGGGAATGGCTACACCTTC,CASSEFGTGNGYTF
TRBV18,NA,TRBJ2-2,NA,16,TGTGCCAGCTCTCCCATAGCGGCTCCTAACACCGGGGAGCTGTTTTTT,CASSPIAAPNTGELFF
TRBV29-1,NA,TRBJ1-3,NA,13,TGCAGCGTTATATTGAAAAGGGGAAACACCATATATTTT,CSVILKRGNTIYF
TRBV5-1,NA,TRBJ1-1,NA,12,TGCGCCAGCAGCTTGGAGGGGTCTGAAGCTTTCTTT,CASSLEGSEAFF
TRBV7-9,NA,TRBJ1-5,TRBD1,14,TGTGCCAGCAGCTTAGGGACAGGGAATCAGCCCCAGCATTTT,CASSLGTGNQPQHF
TRBV6-5,NA,TRBJ2-7,TRBD1,13,TGTGCCAGCAGAAGGGACAGAACCTACGAGCAGTACTTC,CASRRDRTYEQYF
TRBV30,NA,TRBJ2-1,TRBD2,17,TGTGCCTGGAGTAAAGCTAGGACTAGCGGGGGCTACAATGAGCAGTTCTTC,CAWSKARTSGGYNEQFF